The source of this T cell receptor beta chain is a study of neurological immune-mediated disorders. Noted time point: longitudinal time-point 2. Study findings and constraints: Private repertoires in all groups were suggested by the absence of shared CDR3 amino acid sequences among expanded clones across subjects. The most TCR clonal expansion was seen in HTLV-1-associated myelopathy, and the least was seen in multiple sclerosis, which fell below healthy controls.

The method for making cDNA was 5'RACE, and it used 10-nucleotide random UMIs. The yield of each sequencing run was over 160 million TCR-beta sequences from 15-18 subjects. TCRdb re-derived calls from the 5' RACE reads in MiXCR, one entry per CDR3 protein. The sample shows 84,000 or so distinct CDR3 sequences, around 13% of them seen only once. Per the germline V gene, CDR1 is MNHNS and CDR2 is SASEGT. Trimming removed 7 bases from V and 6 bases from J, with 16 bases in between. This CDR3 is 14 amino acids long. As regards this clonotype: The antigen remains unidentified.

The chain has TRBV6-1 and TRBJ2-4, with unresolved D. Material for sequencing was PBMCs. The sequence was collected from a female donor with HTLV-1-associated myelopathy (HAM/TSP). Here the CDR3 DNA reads TGTGCCAGCAACACTGGTCGGAGCAGAAACATTCAGTACTTC. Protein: CASNTGRSRNIQYF.